A single sample is the source of the 22 T cell receptor beta chains below, sequenced in a study of CD8+ T cells in alopecia areata. RNA, once extracted, was reverse transcribed into cDNA for use as the sequencing template. The method was immunoSEQ multiplex PCR; TCRdb's version includes in-frame clones alone and lacks a portion of them. The profile shows 150,000 or so clones, around 47% of them singletons. The sample comprised CD4+ T cells sorted from blood. The receptors here all came from a human donor with alopecia areata.

V is TRBV30 and J is TRBJ1-1; the D is unclear. The germline V gene encodes CDR1 GTSNPN and CDR2 SVGIG (reference sequence). The CDR3 runs to 13 residues. Deletions cut 3 bases from V and 0 bases from J, with 8 bases between. The CDR3 DNA reads as TGTGCCTGGAGCGATGGGGTGAACACTGAAGCTTTCTTT. Amino acids: CAWSDGVNTEAFF.

This clone was detected only once. The chain joins TRBV5-1 to TRBJ1-1; 7 positions match TRBD1. V shed 2 bases and J 4 bases; nucleotides not matched to a gene: 5. CDR1 is SGHRS and CDR2 is YFSETQ in the germline V gene. The CDR3 has 14 amino acids. As DNA, the CDR3 is TGCGCCAGCAGCTTCTTTGAGGGGGCCACTGAAGCTTTCTTT. Translation: CASSFFEGATEAFF.

The rearrangement joins TRBV5-6 to TRBJ2-1; TRBD1 agrees at 9 bases. The CDR3 is 14 residues long. The trim removed 4 bases at V and 7 bases at J, leaving 6 bases unmatched. Looked up from germline, CDR1 is SGHDT and CDR2 is YYEEEE. CDR3 sequence reads: CASSIGQGPNEQFF. As DNA, the CDR3 is TGTGCCAGCAGCATTGGACAGGGGCCTAATGAGCAGTTCTTC.

The genes are TRBV7-2 and TRBJ2-5; tentative D call: TRBD2 (5 bases). Trimming removed 5 bases at V and 2 bases at J, with 9 bases between. CDR1 and CDR2 (germline): SGHTA, FQGNSA. CDR3 length equals 13 residues. CDR3 nucleotides: TGTGCCAGCAGCGACCGACTACAAGAGACCCAGTACTTC. Translation: CASSDRLQETQYF. The full variable domain, in which reference TRBV7-2 and TRBJ2-5 provide the parts outside the CDR3, is GAGVSQSPSNKVTEKGKDVELRCDPISGHTALYWYRQSLGQGLEFLIYFQGNSAPDKSGLPSDRFSAERTGGSVSTLTIQRTQQEDSAVYLCASSDRLQETQYFGPGTRLLVL.

The J gene is TRBJ1-5, the V gene TRBV5-1, with D hard to call. Germline CDR1 is SGHRS and CDR2 is YFSETQ. This CDR3 spans 13 amino acids. The ends were cut back, 2 bases at V and 4 bases at J, with 7 bases in the middle. CDR3 sequence (DNA): TGCGCCAGCAGCTTTCGAGGGAATCAGCCCCAGCATTTT. The encoded protein is CASSFRGNQPQHF.

The V and J genes are TRBV29-1 and TRBJ2-2; no clear D. CDR3 length: 12 amino acids. CDR1 and CDR2 from the germline V gene are SQVTM and ANQGSEA. V gave up 3 bases and J gave up 6 bases, with 8 bases separating them. The CDR3 bases are TGCAGCGTTGATAAGCGTTCCGGGGAGCTGTTTTTT. Protein: CSVDKRSGELFF.

This CDR3 reads CASSLGLAGWSQYF. The CDR3 bases are TGTGCCAGCAGTTTAGGCCTAGCGGGGTGGTCTCAGTACTTC. V gene TRBV28 combines with J gene TRBJ2-5, with 9 bases that match TRBD2. The CDR3 runs to 14 residues. Losses at the gene ends were 2 bases for V and 11 bases for J; bases not matched to a gene: 9. Germline lookup yields CDR1 MDHEN and CDR2 SYDVKM.

The gene calls are TRBV7-9 and TRBJ1-2, with 8 bases that match TRBD1. Germline loops: CDR1 SEHNR, CDR2 FQNEAQ (reference sequence). V lost 2 bases and J lost 5; bases outside the gene matches: 1. This CDR3 contains 13 residues. DNA for the CDR3: TGTGCCAGCAGCTTACAGGGGGCTTATGGCTACACCTTC. Translated: CASSLQGAYGYTF.

V gene TRBV5-1 combines with J gene TRBJ1-2; possible D gene TRBD1, 5 bases. Germline CDR1 and CDR2: SGHRS and YFSETQ. Trimming took off 0 bases at V and 7 bases at J, with 13 bases between the two ends. The CDR3 runs to 14 residues. The CDR3 sequence is CASSLALGPSGYTF. CDR3 DNA sequence: TGCGCCAGCAGCTTGGCCCTGGGGCCGTCTGGCTACACCTTC.

In this sample, this clone turned up a few times. The chain links TRBV18 to TRBJ2-3; the D is unclear. The CDR3 covers 11 residues. V was trimmed by 6 bases and J by 10 bases, leaving 11 bases between them. Germline assignment: CDR1 KGHSH and CDR2 LQKENI. Here the CDR3 reads CASSPEKAQYF. CDR3 DNA sequence: TGTGCCAGCTCCCCAGAGAAGGCGCAGTATTTT.

The DNA for the CDR3 is TGTGCCAGCAAGGGTGTGGTCGGACCCGGACGAAGGACATCCTCCTACGAGCAGTACTTC. Its translation: CASKGVVGPGRRTSSYEQYF. The rearrangement links TRBV2 to TRBJ2-7, with D possibly TRBD1 on 5 matching bases. Per germline, CDR1 SNHLY and CDR2 FYNNEI. Between the trimmed V and J ends, which lost 7 bases and 0 bases, there was a span of 31 bases. The CDR3 has 20 residues.

The chain recombines TRBV18 with TRBJ1-1; TRBD1 is a possible D gene (5 bases). The germline gives CDR1 KGHSH, CDR2 LQKENI. The CDR3 loop spans 14 amino acids. Trimming pared 3 bases from V and 2 bases from J, leaving 10 bases between. The CDR3 loop is CASSPRDDNTEAFF. In DNA form, the CDR3 reads TGTGCCAGCTCACCTCGGGACGATAACACTGAAGCTTTCTTT.

Only a few counts were recorded for this clone. The chain combines TRBV29-1 with TRBJ2-7, with a tentative D call TRBD2 (6 bases). The V and J ends lost 1 base and 6 bases respectively, with 10 bases between them. The germline gives CDR1 SQVTM, CDR2 ANQGSEA. There are 12 residues in the CDR3. CDR3: CSVEGVGGEQYF. The CDR3 DNA follows: TGCAGCGTTGAAGGTGTGGGGGGCGAGCAGTACTTC.

J is TRBJ1-5 and V is TRBV29-1; a weak D match, TRBD1 (5 bases). Germline CDR1 and CDR2: SQVTM and ANQGSEA. The CDR3 covers 14 residues. V lost 4 bases, J lost 4 bases, and 14 bases lay in between. CDR3: CSVAEAGKNQPQHF. The CDR3 nucleotides are TGCAGCGTTGCCGAGGCAGGGAAAAATCAGCCCCAGCATTTT.

This clone was picked up a small number of times. The rearrangement joins TRBV19 to TRBJ1-2; D ambiguous. The CDR3 extends over 13 amino acids. The V and J ends lost 0 bases and 2 bases respectively, with 4 bases between them. Germline V lookup: CDR1 LNHDA, CDR2 SQIVND (reference sequence). The CDR3 nucleotides read TGTGCCAGTAGTATAGACGAAAACTATGGCTACACCTTC. This codes for CASSIDENYGYTF.

This clone has just a few counts. The rearrangement links TRBV29-1 to TRBJ2-7; D might be TRBD1 or TRBD2, each matching 5 bases. The CDR3 totals 12 residues. CDR1 SQVTM and CDR2 ANQGSEA come from the germline V gene. Trimming removed 5 bases at V and 3 bases at J, with 11 bases between. The CDR3 is CSVSWGNYEQYF. CDR3 bases: TGCAGCGTTTCGTGGGGGAACTACGAGCAGTACTTC.

J is TRBJ1-1 and V is TRBV7-8; a possible D gene is TRBD1 (6 bases). This CDR3 comprises 13 residues. The germline V gene encodes CDR1 SGHVS and CDR2 FQNEAQ. The V end lost 5 bases, the J end lost 10 bases, and 17 bases lay between the germline ends. This chain's CDR3 is CASSKPQGTGAFF. In DNA form, the CDR3 reads TGTGCCAGCAGCAAACCACAGGGAACAGGAGCTTTCTTT.

The gene calls are TRBV15 and TRBJ2-3; D is undetermined. Trimming removed 4 bases from V and 6 bases from J, with 11 bases in between. Germline CDR1 reads LNHNV; CDR2 reads YYDKDF (reference sequence). The CDR3 is made up of 13 amino acids. DNA for the CDR3: TGTGCCACCAGCATCCCCCTTCCGGATACGCAGTATTTT. Translating it yields CATSIPLPDTQYF.

This clone showed up just a few times. The rearrangement joins TRBV5-1 to TRBJ1-2, with TRBD1 matching over 8 bases. The V and J ends lost 4 bases and 4 bases, in that order; junction bases with no gene match: 6. CDR3 size: 14 residues. Germline loops: CDR1 SGHRS, CDR2 YFSETQ. DNA of the CDR3: TGCGCCAGCAGCATCGGACAGGGCGGCTATGGCTACACCTTC. It specifies CASSIGQGGYGYTF.

The V and J genes are TRBV7-3 and TRBJ2-3, with 7 bases that match TRBD1. Per germline, CDR1 SGHTA and CDR2 FQGTGA. The CDR3 sequence is 15 residues long. V lost 5 bases to trimming and J lost 3 bases; unmatched junction nucleotides: 8. The CDR3 region has the DNA TGTGCCAGCAGCAGACGACAGGGTTGGACAGATACGCAGTATTTT. It yields the protein CASSRRQGWTDTQYF.

The chain links TRBV28 to TRBJ2-1, with a weak D call TRBD1 (5 bases). Germline CDR1 is MDHEN and CDR2 is SYDVKM. V was cut by 4 bases and J by 5 bases, with 12 bases left in between. There are 14 residues in the CDR3. The CDR3 here is CASSSPTVNNEQFF. CDR3 DNA sequence: TGTGCCAGCAGTTCACCGACAGTGAACAATGAGCAGTTCTTC.

The chain combines TRBV5-1 with TRBJ1-1, with D tentatively TRBD1 (6 bases). CDR3 size: 15 residues. From germline, CDR1 is SGHRS and CDR2 YFSETQ. V lost 1 base and J lost 3, with 13 bases in between. The CDR3 DNA reads TGCGCCAGCAGCTTGCCAGGGACACTTCACACTGAAGCTTTCTTT. As protein: CASSLPGTLHTEAFF.